This T cell receptor beta chain comes out of a study of T cells in Graves' hyperthyroidism and ophthalmopathy. Researchers took RNA transcripts and amplified the TCR beta CDR3 regions from them. The HTBI primer set was used in a first-round RT-PCR of the TCR CDR3. TCRdb processed the multiplex PCR reads anew with MiXCR; each CDR3 protein has one entry. The table records nearly 600,000 distinct CDR3 sequences, 14% of them present only once. Study results and limitations: Ophthalmopathy cases were set apart from stable hyperthyroidism by a 13 V-J model.

This clonotype was seen repeatedly, ten times or more. The antigen remains unidentified. V dropped 0 bases and J dropped 4; count of bases not matched to a gene: 7. CDR1 is SGHVS and CDR2 is FQNEAQ in the germline V gene. There are 16 residues in the CDR3. The TCR originated in a woman aged 18-30 years with Graves' ophthalmopathy. The sequenced sample was blood. The genes are TRBV7-8 and TRBJ2-3; 7 bases map to TRBD1. CDR3 sequence reads: CASSLAYRGRADTQYF. CDR3 bases: TGTGCCAGCAGCTTAGCGTACAGGGGTAGAGCAGATACGCAGTATTTT.